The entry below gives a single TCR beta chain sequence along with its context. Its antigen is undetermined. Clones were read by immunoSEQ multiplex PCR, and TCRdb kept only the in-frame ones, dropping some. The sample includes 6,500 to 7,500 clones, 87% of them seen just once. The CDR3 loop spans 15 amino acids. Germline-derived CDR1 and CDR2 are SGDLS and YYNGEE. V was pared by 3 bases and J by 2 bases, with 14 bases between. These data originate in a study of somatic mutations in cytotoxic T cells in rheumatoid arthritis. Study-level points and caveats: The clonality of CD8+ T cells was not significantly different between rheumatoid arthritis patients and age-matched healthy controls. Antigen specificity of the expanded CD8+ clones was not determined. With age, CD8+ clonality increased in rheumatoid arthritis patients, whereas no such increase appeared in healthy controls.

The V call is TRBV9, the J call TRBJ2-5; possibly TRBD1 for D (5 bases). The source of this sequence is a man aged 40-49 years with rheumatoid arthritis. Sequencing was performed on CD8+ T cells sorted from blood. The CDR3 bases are TGTGCCAGCAGCGCCCGTGGGGCAGGACAAGAGACCCAGTACTTC. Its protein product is CASSARGAGQETQYF.